The 19 T cell receptor beta chains below come from one sample, sequenced in a study of siplizumab effects on memory and regulatory T cells. Here immunoSEQ multiplex PCR was the method, and the copy in TCRdb shows in-frame clones only, minus some. Among about 7,400 clones, around 66% were seen once, and the ten largest hold 40% to 60%. Specimen: effector memory CD8+ T cells sorted from blood. As to subset: unstimulated CD8+ effector memory T cells. These TCRs come from a human donor in good health.

This chain uses TRBV6-6 with TRBJ2-1; TRBD2 is a possible D gene (5 bases). V was shortened by 2 bases and J by 10 bases, with 9 bases between the two germline ends. Germline V gene lookup returns CDR1 MNHNY and CDR2 SVGAGI (reference sequence). The CDR3 loop spans 12 amino acids. The CDR3 nucleotides read TGTGCCAGCAGTTACGACCCTAGCGAGCAGTTCTTC. Its protein is CASSYDPSEQFF.

By share, this clone counts as medium-sized (0.01 to 0.1%). The J gene is TRBJ2-1, the V gene TRBV28, with 7 bases that match TRBD1. V lost 6 bases to trimming and J lost 7 bases; unmatched junction nucleotides: 9. Germline lookup yields CDR1 MDHEN and CDR2 SYDVKM. The CDR3 spans 14 residues. The CDR3 DNA reads TGTGCCAGCAGCATCACACAGGGGCCTAATGAGCAGTTCTTC. Protein: CASSITQGPNEQFF.

The CDR3 sequence: CASSSGQGRIWANVLTF. CDR3 sequence (DNA): TGTGCCAGCAGCTCCGGACAGGGGAGGATCTGGGCCAACGTCCTGACTTTC. V is TRBV11-3 and J is TRBJ2-6, with 9 positions matching TRBD1. The CDR3 is 17 residues long. Losses at the gene ends were 4 bases for V and 5 bases for J; bases not matched to a gene: 9. In germline, CDR1 is SGHNT, CDR2 YENEEA.

The chain joins TRBV4-2 to TRBJ2-2; D not resolved. Trimming took off 2 bases at V and 1 base at J, with 11 bases between the two ends. CDR3 length: 16 amino acids. CDR1 and CDR2 (germline): LGHNA, YNFKEQ. The CDR3 region has the DNA TGTGCCAGCAGCCAATTAACGACTGAGAACACCGGGGAGCTGTTTTTT. This sequence encodes CASSQLTTENTGELFF.

V and J are TRBV7-8 and TRBJ2-7, with a weak D call TRBD1 (5 bases). In germline, CDR1 is SGHVS, CDR2 FQNEAQ. CDR3 length: 11 residues. V shed 5 bases and J shed 6 bases, with 8 bases lying between them. Here the CDR3 reads CASSPGSEQYF. The CDR3 DNA reads TGTGCCAGCAGCCCAGGGTCCGAGCAGTACTTC.

The V gene is TRBV28, the J gene TRBJ2-2; D is tentatively TRBD1 or TRBD2 (5 bases each). The CDR3 covers 13 residues. The germline CDR1 and CDR2 sequences are MDHEN and SYDVKM. Trimming removed 6 bases at V and 2 bases at J, with 7 bases between. CDR3 residues: CASRGTNTGELFF. As DNA, the CDR3 is TGTGCCAGCAGGGGGACCAACACCGGGGAGCTGTTTTTT.

This clone is medium-sized (0.01 to 0.1%). V usage is TRBV5-8 and J usage is TRBJ1-1; D call uncertain. From germline, CDR1 is SGHTS and CDR2 YDEGEE. Trimming shortened V by 4 bases and J by 1 base, and 8 bases separated the two germline ends. The CDR3 runs 13 residues. The CDR3 reads CASSRTGNTEAFF. In DNA, the CDR3 is TGTGCCAGCAGCAGGACGGGGAACACTGAAGCTTTCTTT.

The V and J genes are TRBV5-6 and TRBJ2-7; D gene ambiguous. Germline-derived CDR1 and CDR2 are SGHDT and YYEEEE. The length of the CDR3 is 14 residues. Trimming shortened V by 3 bases and J by 2 bases, and 12 bases separated the two germline ends. CDR3 DNA: TGTGCCAGCAGCTGGGCGGCGGAAGCCTACGAGCAGTACTTC. Its protein product is CASSWAAEAYEQYF.

This chain joins TRBV2 and TRBJ2-4; D unclear. The ends were cut back, 4 bases at V and 2 bases at J, with 15 bases in the middle. Germline V lookup: CDR1 SNHLY, CDR2 FYNNEI. The CDR3 is made up of 16 amino acids. The CDR3 protein is CASSGSPSRSKNIQYF. DNA of the CDR3: TGTGCCAGCAGTGGGTCACCCTCCCGATCCAAAAACATTCAGTACTTC.

V is TRBV6-1 and J is TRBJ2-7, with D possibly TRBD1 on 6 matching bases. This CDR3 contains 14 residues. Looked up from germline, CDR1 is MNHNS and CDR2 is SASEGT. V lost 3 bases and J lost 2, with 11 bases in between. DNA of the CDR3: TGTGCCAGCAGTGATCGAGACAGGCCCTACGAGCAGTACTTC. This translates into CASSDRDRPYEQYF.

The chain recombines TRBV2 with TRBJ2-7; 7 nucleotides agree with TRBD1. CDR3 length: 17 residues. From germline, CDR1 is SNHLY and CDR2 FYNNEI. The V segment lost 4 bases and the J segment 1 base; nucleotides outside the gene matches: 13. The CDR3 spells CASSAASTGTASYEQYF. DNA of the CDR3: TGTGCCAGCAGTGCCGCCTCGACCGGGACAGCATCCTACGAGCAGTACTTC.

This clone was counted once. The sample carries other DNA sequences with the same CDR3. The chain couples TRBV6-6 to TRBJ1-1; TRBD1 agrees at 8 bases. CDR3 length: 15 residues. V lost 2 bases and J lost 4; bases outside the gene matches: 6. The germline gives CDR1 MNHNY, CDR2 SVGAGI (reference sequence). CDR3 DNA: TGTGCCAGCAGTTACCCCCAGGGGGCGGGCACTGAAGCTTTCTTT. It is translated as CASSYPQGAGTEAFF.

The table lists this clone with a few counts. The V and J genes are TRBV28 and TRBJ2-7, with 9 bases lining up with TRBD2. Trimming at V came to 7 bases and at J to 6 bases, leaving 10 bases not matched to a gene. This CDR3 has 14 amino acids. Germline V gene lookup returns CDR1 MDHEN and CDR2 SYDVKM. The CDR3 bases are TGTGCCAGCACCCTGGTGCGGGAGGGTTTCGAGCAGTACTTC. Its translation: CASTLVREGFEQYF. The whole variable domain, remainder taken from reference TRBV28 and TRBJ2-7, is DVKVTQSSRYLVKRTGEKVFLECVQDMDHENMFWYRQDPGLGLRLIYFSYDVKMKEKGDIPEGYSVSREKKERFSLILESASTNQTSMYLCASTLVREGFEQYFGPGTRLTVT.

The rearrangement joins TRBV5-3 to TRBJ2-5; TRBD2 matches 7 bases. TRBV5-3 qualifies as an ORF whose function is uncertain. V lost 4 bases and J lost 4; bases outside the gene matches: 13. This CDR3 is built from 16 residues. The CDR3 spells CARSSHSGTTTETQYF. DNA of the CDR3: TGTGCCAGAAGCAGCCACTCCGGGACTACAACAGAGACCCAGTACTTC.

This chain uses TRBV28 with TRBJ2-1; no firm D call. Germline loops: CDR1 MDHEN, CDR2 SYDVKM. The length of the CDR3 is 13 residues. Trimming shortened V by 7 bases and J by 5 bases, and 12 bases separated the two germline ends. CDR3 residues: CASTIPDNNEQFF. CDR3 coding DNA: TGTGCCAGCACTATCCCCGACAACAATGAGCAGTTCTTC. Drawing the rest from reference TRBV28 and TRBJ2-1, the complete variable domain is DVKVTQSSRYLVKRTGEKVFLECVQDMDHENMFWYRQDPGLGLRLIYFSYDVKMKEKGDIPEGYSVSREKKERFSLILESASTNQTSMYLCASTIPDNNEQFFGPGTRLTVL.

The rearrangement links TRBV4-1 to TRBJ2-1, with 7 positions matching TRBD2. The CDR3 has 12 residues. Germline lookup yields CDR1 MGHRA and CDR2 YSYEKL. Trimming took 6 bases from V and 9 from J; bases not matched to a gene: 5. The CDR3: CASRRESGEQFF. The CDR3 region has the DNA TGCGCCAGCAGGCGGGAGTCCGGTGAGCAGTTCTTC.

This clone was observed a handful of times. This chain joins TRBV11-3 and TRBJ1-2; D is possibly TRBD1 (6 bases). Germline V gene data show CDR1 as SGHNT and CDR2 as YENEEA. Trimming removed 2 bases at V and 0 bases at J, with 10 bases between. This CDR3 has 15 amino acids. The CDR3 reads CASSLYGGPNYGYTF. CDR3 DNA sequence: TGTGCCAGCAGCTTATACGGGGGCCCTAACTATGGCTACACCTTC.

The chain couples TRBV9 to TRBJ2-1, with D possibly TRBD2 on 5 matching bases. With 0 bases removed from V and 5 bases from J, the gap between germline ends came to 6 bases. Looked up from germline, CDR1 is SGDLS and CDR2 is YYNGEE. There are 13 residues in the CDR3. CDR3 nucleotides: TGTGCCAGCAGCGTAGTAGCGAACAATGAGCAGTTCTTC. Its translation: CASSVVANNEQFF. Drawing the rest from reference TRBV9 and TRBJ2-1, the complete variable domain is DSGVTQTPKHLITATGQRVTLRCSPRSGDLSVYWYQQSLDQGLQFLIQYYNGEERAKGNILERFSAQQFPDLHSELNLSSLELGDSALYFCASSVVANNEQFFGPGTRLTVL.

In DNA form, the CDR3 reads TGTGCCAGCAGCCATCTAGCGGAGGGCGCCAATGAGCAGTTCTTC. This gives the protein CASSHLAEGANEQFF. The chain couples TRBV7-9 to TRBJ2-1; 7 nucleotides line up with TRBD2. V gave up 5 bases and J gave up 6 bases; unmatched junction bases: 10. The CDR3 extends over 15 amino acids. Germline CDR1 SEHNR, CDR2 FQNEAQ (reference sequence).